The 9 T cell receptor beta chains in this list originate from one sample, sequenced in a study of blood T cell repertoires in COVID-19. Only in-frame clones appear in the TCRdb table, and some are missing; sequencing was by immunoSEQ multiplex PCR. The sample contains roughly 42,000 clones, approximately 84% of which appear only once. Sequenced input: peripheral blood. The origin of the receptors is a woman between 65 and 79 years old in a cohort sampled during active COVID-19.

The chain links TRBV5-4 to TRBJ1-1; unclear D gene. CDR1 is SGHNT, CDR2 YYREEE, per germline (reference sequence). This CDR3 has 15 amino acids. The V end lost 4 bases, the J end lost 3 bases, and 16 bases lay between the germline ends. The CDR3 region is CASSLDPRRDTEAFF. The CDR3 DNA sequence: TGTGCCAGCAGCCTAGACCCCCGGAGGGACACTGAAGCTTTCTTT.

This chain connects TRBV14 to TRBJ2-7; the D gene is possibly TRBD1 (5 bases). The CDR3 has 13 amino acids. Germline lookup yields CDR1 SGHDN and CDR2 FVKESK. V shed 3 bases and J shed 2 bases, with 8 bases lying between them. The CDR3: CASSQGQPYEQYF. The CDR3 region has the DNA TGTGCCAGCAGCCAGGGGCAACCCTACGAGCAGTACTTC. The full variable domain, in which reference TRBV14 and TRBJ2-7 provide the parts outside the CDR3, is EAGVTQFPSHSVIEKGQTVTLRCDPISGHDNLYWYRRVMGKEIKFLLHFVKESKQDESGMPNNRFLAERTGGTYSTLKVQPAELEDSGVYFCASSQGQPYEQYFGPGTRLTVT.

DNA of the CDR3: TGTGCCAGTAGTAACGGACTAGCGGGAGGGTTCACTGGGGCCAACGTCCTGACTTTC. Protein: CASSNGLAGGFTGANVLTF. The chain has TRBV19 and TRBJ2-6, with TRBD2 matching over 15 bases. CDR1 is LNHDA, CDR2 SQIVND, per germline (reference sequence). J lost 2 bases, V lost 4 bases, and 6 bases had no gene match. The CDR3 consists of 19 residues. Filled out from reference TRBV19 and TRBJ2-6, the complete variable domain reads DGGITQSPKYLFRKEGQNVTLSCEQNLNHDAMYWYRQDPGQGLRLIYYSQIVNDFQKGDIAEGYSVSREKKESFPLTVTSAQKNPTAFYLCASSNGLAGGFTGANVLTFGAGSRLTVL.

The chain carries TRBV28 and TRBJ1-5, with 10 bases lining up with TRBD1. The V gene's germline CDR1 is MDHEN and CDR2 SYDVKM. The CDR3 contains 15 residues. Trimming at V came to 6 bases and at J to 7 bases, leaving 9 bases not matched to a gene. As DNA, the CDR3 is TGTGCCAGCAGACTCGACAGGGGGCGCGGGCAGCCCCAGCATTTT. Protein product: CASRLDRGRGQPQHF.

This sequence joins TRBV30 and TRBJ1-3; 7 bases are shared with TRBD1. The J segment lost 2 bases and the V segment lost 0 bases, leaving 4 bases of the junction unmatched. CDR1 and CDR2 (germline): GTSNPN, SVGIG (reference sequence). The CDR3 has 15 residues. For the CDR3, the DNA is TGTGCCTGGAGTGTAGGGACAGTGACTGGAAACACCATATATTTT. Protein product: CAWSVGTVTGNTIYF.

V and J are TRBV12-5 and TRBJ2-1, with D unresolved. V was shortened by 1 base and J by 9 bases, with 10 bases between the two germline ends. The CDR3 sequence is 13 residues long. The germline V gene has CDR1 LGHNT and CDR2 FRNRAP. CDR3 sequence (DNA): TGTGCTAGTGGTTTGGCCGTCCTCTCTGAGCAGTTCTTC. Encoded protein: CASGLAVLSEQFF.

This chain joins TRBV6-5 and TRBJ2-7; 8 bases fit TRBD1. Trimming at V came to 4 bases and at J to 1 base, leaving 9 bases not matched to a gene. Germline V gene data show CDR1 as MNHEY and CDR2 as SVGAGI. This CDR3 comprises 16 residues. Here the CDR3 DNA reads TGTGCCAGCAGTTCCATCCTAACAGGGGGTTCCTACGAGCAGTACTTC. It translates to CASSSILTGGSYEQYF.

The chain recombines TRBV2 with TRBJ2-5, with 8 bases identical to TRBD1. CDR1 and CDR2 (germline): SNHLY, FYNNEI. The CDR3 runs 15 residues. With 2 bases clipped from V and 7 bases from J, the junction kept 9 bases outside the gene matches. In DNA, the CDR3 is TGTGCCAGCAGTGAAATGTGGACAGGGTGGGGGACCCAGTACTTC. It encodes CASSEMWTGWGTQYF.

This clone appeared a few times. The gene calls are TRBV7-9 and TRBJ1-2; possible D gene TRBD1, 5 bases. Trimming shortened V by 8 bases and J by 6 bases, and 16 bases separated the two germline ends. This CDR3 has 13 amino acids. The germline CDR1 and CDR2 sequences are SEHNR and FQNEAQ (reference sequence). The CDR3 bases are TGTGCCAGCGGAAGAGGAGGGGACGATGGCTACACCTTC. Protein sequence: CASGRGGDDGYTF.